The 20 T cell receptor beta chains reported below all come from one sample, sequenced in a study of cytomegalovirus exposure and HLA in healthy donors. PCR used 60 Vbeta primers and 13 Jbeta primers. The repertoire was sequenced with immunoSEQ multiplex PCR; TCRdb's copy has only in-frame clones and lacks some. The data contain approximately 150,000 clones, 65% to 80% of them singletons. The sequenced sample consisted of PBMCs. All receptors come from a man in his forties or fifties in good health and CMV-seronegative.

This sequence joins TRBV5-1 and TRBJ1-1; TRBD1 matches at 8 bases. There are 13 residues in the CDR3. The germline V gene encodes CDR1 SGHRS and CDR2 YFSETQ. V lost 3 bases and J lost 5; bases outside the gene matches: 3. CDR3 sequence reads: CASSSQGGTEAFF. The CDR3 coding sequence is TGCGCCAGCAGCTCACAGGGGGGGACTGAAGCTTTCTTT.

The V gene is TRBV27, the J gene TRBJ1-1, with D possibly being TRBD1 (5 bases). CDR1 is MNHEY and CDR2 is SMNVEV in the germline V gene (reference sequence). The CDR3 totals 14 residues. Trimming pared 3 bases from V and 9 bases from J, leaving 17 bases between. The CDR3 reads CASSFGGGWLKAFF. The CDR3 coding sequence is TGTGCCAGCAGTTTCGGGGGTGGGTGGTTGAAAGCTTTCTTT.

The chain has TRBV4-1 and TRBJ2-1; possible D gene TRBD2, 5 bases. The CDR3 loop spans 16 amino acids. Per the germline V gene, CDR1 is MGHRA and CDR2 is YSYEKL. V was clipped by 0 bases and J by 1 base, with 10 bases between them. The CDR3 sequence is CASSQDPGGSYNEQFF. DNA of the CDR3: TGCGCCAGCAGCCAAGATCCTGGCGGGTCCTACAATGAGCAGTTCTTC.

This sequence joins TRBV19 and TRBJ2-5; 9 bases are a match to TRBD1. The CDR3 sequence is 15 residues long. Trimming at V came to 1 base and at J to 5 bases, leaving 5 bases not matched to a gene. CDR1 is LNHDA and CDR2 is SQIVND in the germline V gene (reference sequence). CDR3 in DNA: TGTGCCAGTAGTATAGGGGACAGGGCTGGTGAGACCCAGTACTTC. Residues: CASSIGDRAGETQYF.

This clone has a handful of counts. The chain employs TRBV19 and TRBJ1-2; possibly TRBD1 for D (5 bases). The CDR3 extends over 16 amino acids. The ends were cut back, 6 bases at V and 9 bases at J, with 26 bases in the middle. Germline V gene data show CDR1 as LNHDA and CDR2 as SQIVND (reference sequence). The CDR3 DNA reads as TGTGCCAGTAGAGCCGCAGGGTCAGATAGAGTCGGTCGCTACACCTTC. Translation: CASRAAGSDRVGRYTF.

The chain links TRBV7-2 to TRBJ2-3; TRBD2 matches at 9 bases. The CDR3 covers 18 residues. The ends lost 5 bases at V and 4 bases at J; junction bases unmatched: 16. Germline-derived CDR1 and CDR2 are SGHTA and FQGNSA. This CDR3 reads CASSPSGVYSGGSDTQYF. CDR3 DNA: TGTGCCAGCAGCCCCTCCGGGGTCTATAGCGGGGGATCAGATACGCAGTATTTT.

This clone turned up a few times. The rearrangement joins TRBV28 to TRBJ1-4; 7 bases agree with TRBD1. J was trimmed by 0 bases and V by 2 bases; bases with no gene match: 0. The CDR3 runs 15 residues. CDR1 MDHEN and CDR2 SYDVKM come from the germline V gene. In DNA, the CDR3 is TGTGCCAGCAGTTTACAGGGGGCAACTAATGAAAAACTGTTTTTT. This translates into CASSLQGATNEKLFF. The full variable domain, in which reference TRBV28 and TRBJ1-4 provide the parts outside the CDR3, is DVKVTQSSRYLVKRTGEKVFLECVQDMDHENMFWYRQDPGLGLRLIYFSYDVKMKEKGDIPEGYSVSREKKERFSLILESASTNQTSMYLCASSLQGATNEKLFFGSGTQLSVL.

The rearrangement uses TRBV10-1 and TRBJ2-1, with 7 bases that match TRBD2. The V segment lost 7 bases and the J segment 10 bases; nucleotides outside the gene matches: 4. Germline loops: CDR1 WNHNN, CDR2 SYGVQD (reference sequence). CDR3 size: 11 residues. The CDR3 region has the DNA TGCGCCAGCACCTCCGGGGGGGAGCAGTTCTTC. Protein sequence: CASTSGGEQFF.

This clone came up once. One end of the junction is discordant with germline, which a read error may explain. The chain carries TRBV29-1 and TRBJ2-7, with 12 bases aligning to TRBD2. CDR1 is SQVTM, CDR2 ANQGSEA, per germline. CDR3 length: 12 amino acids. CDR3 residues: CSVRLAGDTICF. As DNA, the CDR3 is TGCAGCGTTCGACTAGCGGGGGATACAATCTGTTTC.

The chain's CDR3 is CASSYRGSVYEQYF. DNA of the CDR3: TGTGCCAGCAGTTACAGGGGTTCCGTTTACGAGCAGTACTTC. This chain uses TRBV6-5 with TRBJ2-7, with D perhaps TRBD1 (5 bases). V was clipped by 2 bases and J by 4 bases, with 12 bases between them. CDR1 is MNHEY, CDR2 SVGAGI, per germline. The CDR3 is made up of 14 amino acids.

This sequence joins TRBV2 and TRBJ2-3, with TRBD2 matching 7 bases. CDR3 length: 13 residues. Germline trimming cut 7 bases from V and 0 bases from J; bases unmatched to any gene: 1. Germline values: CDR1 SNHLY, CDR2 FYNNEI. The DNA of the CDR3 is TGTGCCAGCACCGGGGGGAGCACAGATACGCAGTATTTT. Its translation is CASTGGSTDTQYF.

The rearrangement joins TRBV6-5 to TRBJ1-1; D ambiguous. Germline assignment: CDR1 MNHEY and CDR2 SVGAGI. There are 13 residues in the CDR3. V was trimmed by 6 bases and J by 5 bases, leaving 13 bases between them. The CDR3 protein is CASRSSPRTEAFF. CDR3 bases: TGTGCCAGCAGGTCGTCCCCTCGTACTGAAGCTTTCTTT.

This rearrangement joins TRBV5-8 to TRBJ2-3; D is unclear. Trimming took off 6 bases at V and 0 bases at J, with 11 bases between the two ends. Germline V lookup: CDR1 SGHTS, CDR2 YDEGEE. The CDR3 has 14 residues. The CDR3 protein is CASTKEASTDTQYF. CDR3 bases: TGTGCCAGCACCAAAGAAGCTAGCACAGATACGCAGTATTTT.

This sequence joins TRBV7-6 and TRBJ2-2; the D is unclear. Trimming shortened V by 0 bases and J by 7 bases, and 9 bases separated the two germline ends. The CDR3 is made up of 14 amino acids. The germline V gene encodes CDR1 SGHVS and CDR2 FNYEAQ. CDR3 DNA sequence: TGTGCCAGCAGCTTAGCGATATCAGGCGGGGAGCTGTTTTTT. It translates to CASSLAISGGELFF.

This clone was recorded a few times. The chain has TRBV19 and TRBJ2-3; D is perhaps TRBD2 (5 bases). Trimming took off 1 base at V and 4 bases at J, with 12 bases between the two ends. The CDR3 loop spans 15 amino acids. CDR1 and CDR2 from the germline V gene are LNHDA and SQIVND (reference sequence). CDR3 bases: TGTGCCAGTAGTATAGGTGCCCGGGGTTCAGATACGCAGTATTTT. Encoded protein: CASSIGARGSDTQYF.

The CDR3 loop is CASTPKETQYF. DNA for the CDR3: TGTGCCAGCACCCCCAAAGAGACCCAGTACTTC. The chain is built from TRBV7-3 and TRBJ2-5, with no clear D. CDR3 length: 11 residues. Germline V gives CDR1 SGHTA, CDR2 FQGTGA. V was trimmed by 7 bases and J by 3 bases, leaving 6 bases between them.

The chain uses TRBV4-2 and TRBJ2-6; D uncertain. The CDR3 contains 14 residues. V lost 0 bases, J lost 4 bases, and 4 bases lay in between. CDR1 and CDR2 from the germline V gene are LGHNA and YNFKEQ. The CDR3 here is CASSQDTGANVLTF. In DNA form, the CDR3 reads TGTGCCAGCAGCCAAGATACAGGGGCCAACGTCCTGACTTTC.

CDR3 protein: CASSMPQRQGKSTDTQYF. Written as DNA, the CDR3 is TGTGCCAGTAGTATGCCCCAACGACAGGGGAAGAGCACAGATACGCAGTATTTT. The genes are TRBV19 and TRBJ2-3, with 8 bases aligning to TRBD1. V was pared by 3 bases and J by 0 bases, with 11 bases of the junction left unmatched. Germline CDR1 LNHDA, CDR2 SQIVND (reference sequence). CDR3 length: 18 residues. Filled out from reference TRBV19 and TRBJ2-3, the complete variable domain reads DGGITQSPKYLFRKEGQNVTLSCEQNLNHDAMYWYRQDPGQGLRLIYYSQIVNDFQKGDIAEGYSVSREKKESFPLTVTSAQKNPTAFYLCASSMPQRQGKSTDTQYFGPGTRLTVL.

The genes are TRBV30 and TRBJ2-3; TRBD2 matches at 9 bases. Germline lookup yields CDR1 GTSNPN and CDR2 SVGIG (reference sequence). V lost 4 bases to trimming and J lost 6 bases; unmatched junction nucleotides: 8. CDR3 length equals 14 residues. This chain's CDR3 is CAWKVGLASDTQYF. CDR3 coding DNA: TGTGCCTGGAAAGTGGGACTAGCTTCCGATACGCAGTATTTT.

V is TRBV27 and J is TRBJ1-2; D perhaps matches TRBD1 (6 bases). Trimming took off 6 bases at V and 4 bases at J, with 12 bases between the two ends. The CDR3 length is 13 residues. Per the germline V gene, CDR1 is MNHEY and CDR2 is SMNVEV (reference sequence). CDR3 nucleotide sequence: TGTGCCAGCAGCCCTAGGGGGGGCTATGGCTACACCTTC. Translating it yields CASSPRGGYGYTF.